The 18 T cell receptor beta chains in this list originate from one sample, sequenced in a study of OX40 agonist ivuxolimab in advanced cancers. Library generation was performed with the immunoSEQ multiplex PCR assay. This immuneACCESS table, as held by TCRdb, lists in-frame sequences with V and J called but not all clones. Of the missing ones, under half trace to an unresolved V gene in checked studies; the others have no known cause. The sample table holds nearly 80,000 clones, of which more than 80% were seen once. Approximately 0.44% of the sample is taken by the ten largest. The sequences come from CD4+ or CD8+ T cells sorted from blood, collected in a trial of the OX40 agonist ivuxolimab. These receptors all stem from an adult with an advanced solid tumor such as melanoma, head and neck, liver or kidney cancer.

This clone is a singleton in its sample. The chain carries TRBV15 and TRBJ2-5, with D perhaps given as TRBD1 or TRBD2 (5 bases each). Trimming took 5 bases from V and 8 from J, leaving 15 bases between them. CDR3 length: 13 amino acids. Germline CDR1 reads LNHNV; CDR2 reads YYDKDF (reference sequence). The CDR3 reads CATSPGTVFTQYF. The CDR3 DNA reads as TGTGCCACCAGCCCAGGGACCGTTTTTACCCAGTACTTC. The full variable domain, in which reference TRBV15 and TRBJ2-5 provide the parts outside the CDR3, is DAMVIQNPRYQVTQFGKPVTLSCSQTLNHNVMYWYQQKSSQAPKLLFHYYDKDFNNEADTPDNFQSRRPNTSFCFLDIRSPGLGDTAMYLCATSPGTVFTQYFGPGTRLLVL.

The sample holds one count of this clone. V and J are TRBV18 and TRBJ1-6; D uncertain. The CDR3 is 17 amino acids. Germline-derived CDR1 and CDR2 are KGHSH and LQKENI. V was clipped by 3 bases and J by 2 bases, with 14 bases between them. The CDR3 DNA sequence: TGTGCCAGCTCACCGGGCCAGCCTGGACCCTATAATTCACCCCTCCACTTT. Translation: CASSPGQPGPYNSPLHF.

The chain joins TRBV15 to TRBJ2-5; D is perhaps TRBD2 (5 bases). CDR1 is LNHNV and CDR2 is YYDKDF in the germline V gene (reference sequence). There are 13 residues in the CDR3. Trimming left V 0 bases short and J 13 bases short, with 15 bases between. CDR3 loop: CATSRDVGSYRYF. The DNA of the CDR3 is TGTGCCACCAGCAGAGATGTGGGGAGTTACCGGTACTTC.

V usage is TRBV18 and J usage is TRBJ2-7; perhaps TRBD1 as D (5 bases). CDR3 size: 17 residues. The V end was cut by 1 base, the J end by 2 bases, with 18 bases between. CDR1 and CDR2 (germline): KGHSH, LQKENI. Here the CDR3 DNA reads TGTGCCAGCTCACCACAACTAAGGACACAAATACCCTACGAGCAGTACTTC. Translated, it gives CASSPQLRTQIPYEQYF.

This rearrangement joins TRBV5-4 to TRBJ1-2, with D unclear. Between the trimmed V and J ends, which lost 0 bases and 8 bases, there was a span of 11 bases. CDR1 is SGHNT and CDR2 is YYREEE in the germline V gene (reference sequence). There are 13 residues in the CDR3. The CDR3 spells CASSLEAVGGYTF. CDR3 sequence (DNA): TGTGCCAGCAGCTTGGAGGCTGTGGGGGGCTACACCTTC. Together with reference TRBV5-4 and TRBJ1-2, the CDR3 gives the full variable domain: ETGVTQSPTHLIKTRGQQVTLRCSSQSGHNTVSWYQQALGQGPQFIFQYYREEENGRGNFPPRFSGLQFPNYSSELNVNALELDDSALYLCASSLEAVGGYTFGSGTRLTVV.

The chain carries TRBV2 and TRBJ1-2, with a weak D call TRBD1 (5 bases). The CDR3 has 12 residues. V lost 8 bases to trimming and J lost 4 bases, with 11 bases between them. Germline CDR1 and CDR2: SNHLY and FYNNEI. As DNA, the CDR3 is TGTGCCAGCCAGACAGATAGCTATGGCTACACCTTC. It codes for CASQTDSYGYTF. The full variable domain, completed using reference TRBV2 and TRBJ1-2, is EPEVTQTPSHQVTQMGQEVILRCVPISNHLYFYWYRQILGQKVEFLVSFYNNEISEKSEIFDDQFSVERPDGSNFTLKIRSTKLEDSAMYFCASQTDSYGYTFGSGTRLTVV.

The rearrangement links TRBV5-1 to TRBJ2-3; D tentatively fits TRBD1 or TRBD2 (5 bases each). This CDR3 comprises 14 residues. The germline gives CDR1 SGHRS, CDR2 YFSETQ. Trimming stripped 5 bases from V and 5 bases from J, with 15 bases between. The DNA of the CDR3 is TGCGCCAGCAGTGGAGGCAGGGAACAAGATACGCAGTATTTT. It encodes CASSGGREQDTQYF.

This clone was counted a single time. Other DNA sequences of this sample code for an identical CDR3. V usage is TRBV6-6 and J usage is TRBJ1-5, with a tentative D call TRBD1 (5 bases). The germline V gene has CDR1 MNHNY and CDR2 SVGAGI (reference sequence). The V end lost 2 bases, the J end lost 2 bases, and 7 bases lay between the germline ends. The CDR3 contains 14 residues. CDR3 loop: CASSYRGGNQPQHF. CDR3 nucleotides: TGTGCCAGCAGTTACCGGGGGGGCAATCAGCCCCAGCATTTT.

The V and J genes are TRBV5-6 and TRBJ2-5; the D is unclear. The V gene lost 2 bases and the J gene lost 4 bases, with 3 bases spanning the gap. Germline V gene data show CDR1 as SGHDT and CDR2 as YYEEEE. The CDR3 covers 11 residues. This CDR3 is CASSLRETQYF. The DNA of the CDR3 is TGTGCCAGCAGCTTAAGAGAGACCCAGTACTTC.

The chain recombines TRBV7-2 with TRBJ2-4; a possible D gene is TRBD1 (6 bases). The CDR3 is 17 residues long. Germline V CDR1 and CDR2: SGHTA, FQGNSA. V gave up 1 base and J gave up 0 bases, with 13 bases separating them. The CDR3 loop reads CASSLVSQGIAKNIQYF. The CDR3 nucleotides are TGTGCCAGCAGCTTAGTTAGTCAGGGGATAGCCAAAAACATTCAGTACTTC. The full variable domain, in which reference TRBV7-2 and TRBJ2-4 provide the parts outside the CDR3, is GAGVSQSPSNKVTEKGKDVELRCDPISGHTALYWYRQSLGQGLEFLIYFQGNSAPDKSGLPSDRFSAERTGGSVSTLTIQRTQQEDSAVYLCASSLVSQGIAKNIQYFGAGTRLSVL.

J is TRBJ1-1 and V is TRBV29-1; 7 nucleotides line up with TRBD1. The CDR3 has 11 residues. V trimming: 4 bases; J trimming: 10 bases; junction bases outside the gene matches: 6. The germline CDR1 and CDR2 sequences are SQVTM and ANQGSEA. In DNA, the CDR3 is TGCAGCGTTGGGGGGACAGCTGGAGCTTTCTTT. Protein sequence: CSVGGTAGAFF.

The rearrangement links TRBV28 to TRBJ2-5; 9 bases match TRBD2. The CDR3 contains 16 residues. Trimming at V came to 7 bases and at J to 5 bases, leaving 14 bases not matched to a gene. The germline gives CDR1 MDHEN, CDR2 SYDVKM. Written as DNA, the CDR3 is TGTGCCAGCAATGCCCCTGTGCGGGGGGGGCGGGAGACCCAGTACTTC. Translated: CASNAPVRGGRETQYF.

The chain uses TRBV18 and TRBJ1-4, with D perhaps TRBD1 (6 bases). The V end was cut by 3 bases, the J end by 4 bases, with 12 bases between. This CDR3 has 15 amino acids. Germline CDR1 reads KGHSH; CDR2 reads LQKENI. The CDR3 loop reads CASSPLGQSNEKLFF. The CDR3, as DNA: TGTGCCAGCTCACCCCTGGGACAAAGTAATGAAAAACTGTTTTTT.

The chain is built from TRBV11-2 and TRBJ2-7, with a weak D call TRBD2 (6 bases). The V gene lost 5 bases and the J gene lost 0 bases, with 14 bases spanning the gap. This CDR3 contains 15 residues. CDR1 and CDR2 (germline): SGHAT, FQNNGV. CDR3 amino acids: CASSQPGASSYEQYV. The CDR3 DNA reads as TGTGCCAGCAGCCAACCGGGAGCCAGCTCCTACGAGCAGTACGTC.

The rearrangement joins TRBV15 to TRBJ2-2; TRBD2 might be the D (6 bases). The V end lost 4 bases, the J end lost 5 bases, and 20 bases lay between the germline ends. Per the germline V gene, CDR1 is LNHNV and CDR2 is YYDKDF (reference sequence). The CDR3 is 17 residues long. DNA of the CDR3: TGTGCCACCAGCAACAATATCGGGGGAATTGCGACCGGGGAGCTGTTTTTT. It codes for CATSNNIGGIATGELFF.

This clone was seen more than once but under ten times. V and J are TRBV4-3 and TRBJ1-1, with D possibly being TRBD1 (5 bases). Trimming stripped 1 base from V and 5 bases from J, with 17 bases between. The CDR3 is made up of 16 amino acids. The germline V gene has CDR1 LGHNA and CDR2 YSLEER. The DNA for the CDR3 is TGCGCCAGCAGCCAAGGGCTCGGGGCAGTAAAGACTGAAGCTTTCTTT. Amino acids: CASSQGLGAVKTEAFF.

V gene TRBV18 combines with J gene TRBJ1-4; the D is unclear. V gave up 2 bases and J gave up 7 bases, with 8 bases separating them. Looked up from germline, CDR1 is KGHSH and CDR2 is LQKENI. This CDR3 region has 13 residues. The CDR3 nucleotides are TGTGCCAGCTCACCAGGTTTTGGTGAAAAACTGTTTTTT. It is translated as CASSPGFGEKLFF.

J is TRBJ1-2 and V is TRBV5-6; 8 nucleotides agree with TRBD1. CDR1 SGHDT and CDR2 YYEEEE come from the germline V gene. V lost 5 bases to trimming and J lost 8 bases; unmatched junction nucleotides: 8. CDR3 size: 13 residues. The CDR3 reads CASSPTGELGYTF. The CDR3 region has the DNA TGTGCCAGCAGTCCGACAGGGGAGTTGGGCTACACCTTC.